The 20 T cell receptor beta chains below all came from one sample that was sequenced in a study of patients and donors after allogeneic stem cell transplantation. TCRdb processed the RT-PCR reads anew with MiXCR; each CDR3 protein has one entry. In the table there are about 200,000 distinct CDR3 sequences, over 30% of which are singletons. The sample comprised blood, either unsorted or a sorted T cell fraction (not recorded which). All receptors come from a human donor who was either an allogeneic HSCT recipient or a stem cell or donor lymphocyte infusion donor (not recorded which). It is not recorded whose cells these are; they may come from a transplant donor.

V gene TRBV6-5 combines with J gene TRBJ2-7; 7 nucleotides align to TRBD1. After removal of 5 bases from V and 3 bases from J, the junction contained 13 bases not matched to a gene. CDR1 and CDR2 (germline): MNHEY, SVGAGI. The CDR3 totals 16 residues. CDR3 in amino acids: CASSTGTAPLIYEQYF. The CDR3 DNA reads TGTGCCAGCAGTACCGGGACAGCGCCACTTATCTACGAGCAGTACTTC.

In its sample, this clonotype was seen a few times. This rearrangement joins TRBV18 to TRBJ2-1; no reliable D call. Germline assignment: CDR1 KGHSH and CDR2 LQKENI. The CDR3 spans 16 residues. V lost 3 bases, J lost 0 bases, and 12 bases lay in between. This CDR3 is CASSPLWGDSYNEQFF. The CDR3 DNA follows: TGTGCCAGCTCACCTCTGTGGGGTGACTCCTACAATGAGCAGTTCTTC.

V is TRBV7-9 and J is TRBJ2-7; the D gene is possibly TRBD1 (5 bases). The length of the CDR3 is 16 residues. Trimming removed 5 bases from V and 1 base from J, with 18 bases in between. The germline V gene encodes CDR1 SEHNR and CDR2 FQNEAQ (reference sequence). CDR3 DNA: TGTGCCAGCAGCCTGACAGTGTCACCGCTTTCCTACGAGCAGTACTTC. Translation gives CASSLTVSPLSYEQYF. The variable domain in full, with the rest retrieved from reference TRBV7-9 and TRBJ2-7, is DTGVSQNPRHKITKRGQNVTFRCDPISEHNRLYWYRQTLGQGPEFLTYFQNEAQLEKSRLLSDRFSAERPKGSFSTLEIQRTEQGDSAMYLCASSLTVSPLSYEQYFGPGTRLTVT.

This clonotype turned up a few times. This chain uses TRBV6-5 with TRBJ1-2; D not resolved. Trimming shortened V by 1 base and J by 4 bases, and 16 bases separated the two germline ends. CDR3 size: 16 residues. In germline, CDR1 is MNHEY, CDR2 SVGAGI. The CDR3 loop reads CASSYLHHGPLYGYTF. As DNA, the CDR3 is TGTGCCAGCAGTTACTTACACCACGGCCCCCTCTATGGCTACACCTTC.

This clonotype was found a few times. The chain employs TRBV5-1 and TRBJ2-7, with D perhaps assigned TRBD1 or TRBD2 (5 bases each). Trimming left V 0 bases short and J 7 bases short, with 14 bases between. CDR1 is SGHRS and CDR2 is YFSETQ in the germline V gene. The CDR3 has 14 amino acids. CDR3 nucleotides: TGCGCCAGCAGCTTGGAAGGGACGGTCAGGGAGCAGTACTTC. Its protein product is CASSLEGTVREQYF.

This clonotype has just a few counts. The chain combines TRBV29-1 with TRBJ1-1; D gene uncertain. The V end was cut by 3 bases, the J end by 0 bases, with 8 bases between. Germline assignment: CDR1 SQVTM and CDR2 ANQGSEA. CDR3 length: 13 amino acids. The CDR3 DNA sequence: TGCAGCGTTGATACCCATATGAACACTGAAGCTTTCTTT. This gives the protein CSVDTHMNTEAFF.

This clonotype has just a few counts. The gene calls are TRBV2 and TRBJ1-5; D is ambiguous. Per germline, CDR1 SNHLY and CDR2 FYNNEI. The CDR3 is 14 residues long. Trimming removed 4 bases at V and 3 bases at J, with 10 bases between. CDR3 sequence reads: CASSVQRINQPQHF. The DNA of the CDR3 is TGTGCCAGCAGTGTACAGCGAATCAATCAGCCCCAGCATTTT.

This clonotype was detected only a few times. The chain joins TRBV20-1 to TRBJ1-2, with D possibly matching TRBD1 (6 bases). V was cut by 2 bases and J by 8 bases, with 9 bases left in between. The CDR3 contains 11 residues. Germline V gene data show CDR1 as DFQATT and CDR2 as SNEGSKA (reference sequence). This CDR3 reads CSARQGNGYTF. The DNA for the CDR3 is TGCAGTGCTAGACAGGGGAACGGCTACACCTTC.

This clonotype came up once. J is TRBJ2-7 and V is TRBV7-6; D tentatively fits TRBD1 or TRBD2 (6 bases each). The CDR3 has 18 amino acids. The germline V and J ends were trimmed by 2 bases and 3 bases, with 23 bases remaining between them. Germline V gene sequence: CDR1 SGHVS, CDR2 FNYEAQ. Here the CDR3 reads CASSLMWGEVTGFYEQYF. CDR3 nucleotide sequence: TGTGCCAGCAGCTTAATGTGGGGGGAGGTGACAGGCTTCTACGAGCAGTACTTC.

V usage is TRBV5-1 and J usage is TRBJ2-1; 7 nucleotides line up with TRBD2. The length of the CDR3 is 16 residues. The V segment lost 4 bases and the J segment 0 bases; nucleotides outside the gene matches: 7. Germline CDR1 and CDR2: SGHRS and YFSETQ. In DNA form, the CDR3 reads TGCGCCAGCAGCCCCCGGGAGGCGAGCTCCTACAATGAGCAGTTCTTC. It translates to CASSPREASSYNEQFF.

This clonotype has just one count. The V and J genes are TRBV5-5 and TRBJ1-2; 9 bases match TRBD1. CDR1 and CDR2 (germline): SGHKS, YYEKEE (reference sequence). This CDR3 region has 13 residues. V lost 2 bases, J lost 8 bases, and 4 bases stayed unmatched. CDR3 in amino acids: CASSFHRGLGYTF. CDR3 nucleotide sequence: TGTGCCAGCAGCTTCCACAGGGGGCTCGGCTACACCTTC.

CDR3 amino acids: CSARDPGSGNTIYF. CDR3 DNA: TGCAGTGCTAGAGATCCCGGGTCCGGAAACACCATATATTTT. This chain connects TRBV20-1 to TRBJ1-3; D not resolved. Trimming cost V 0 bases and J 4 bases, with 10 bases left between them. The CDR3 contains 14 residues. The germline V gene encodes CDR1 DFQATT and CDR2 SNEGSKA (reference sequence).

This clonotype was seen a handful of times. The chain combines TRBV4-3 with TRBJ1-5, with TRBD1 identical over 8 bases. CDR3 length equals 15 residues. Germline CDR1 is LGHNA and CDR2 is YSLEER. With 4 bases clipped from V and 3 bases from J, the junction kept 5 bases outside the gene matches. The CDR3 here is CASSPGTGLNQPQHF. The CDR3 DNA reads as TGCGCCAGCAGCCCGGGGACAGGACTCAATCAGCCCCAGCATTTT.

The rearrangement links TRBV5-1 to TRBJ1-4, with D maybe TRBD1 (5 bases). Germline CDR1 is SGHRS and CDR2 is YFSETQ. With 4 bases removed from V and 8 bases from J, the gap between germline ends came to 15 bases. CDR3 size: 14 residues. The CDR3 DNA follows: TGCGCCAGCAGCGCCGGGACGCGGGGGGAAAAACTGTTTTTT. It codes for CASSAGTRGEKLFF.

The gene calls are TRBV30 and TRBJ1-1, with 8 bases fitting TRBD1. This CDR3 is built from 14 residues. V gave up 4 bases and J gave up 4 bases; unmatched junction bases: 8. CDR1 is GTSNPN and CDR2 is SVGIG in the germline V gene (reference sequence). CDR3 sequence: CAWTPTGVLTEAFF. The CDR3 nucleotides are TGTGCCTGGACTCCGACAGGGGTCCTCACTGAAGCTTTCTTT.

The chain is built from TRBV27 and TRBJ1-2, with 7 nucleotides matching TRBD1. CDR3 size: 13 residues. The J segment lost 5 bases and the V segment lost 3 bases, leaving 3 bases of the junction unmatched. Germline V lookup: CDR1 MNHEY, CDR2 SMNVEV (reference sequence). The CDR3 DNA follows: TGTGCCAGCAGTTTGACAGGGATTTATGGCTACACCTTC. Protein: CASSLTGIYGYTF.

The rearrangement uses TRBV15 and TRBJ1-2; D call uncertain. With 4 bases removed from V and 4 bases from J, the gap between germline ends came to 13 bases. CDR1 is LNHNV, CDR2 YYDKDF, per germline (reference sequence). CDR3 length: 14 amino acids. CDR3 bases: TGTGCCACCAGCAATGCGGGAGCGATCTATGGCTACACCTTC. Protein sequence: CATSNAGAIYGYTF.

The chain couples TRBV3-1 to TRBJ2-7; D might be TRBD1 or TRBD2, each matching 5 bases. Germline CDR1 reads LGHDT; CDR2 reads YNNKEL (reference sequence). The CDR3 has 15 amino acids. With 1 base removed from V and 4 bases from J, the gap between germline ends came to 14 bases. CDR3 in amino acids: CASSQGAGWRYEQYF. The CDR3 DNA is TGTGCCAGCAGCCAAGGGGCAGGGTGGAGGTACGAGCAGTACTTC.

This clonotype turned up a few times. This chain uses TRBV28 with TRBJ2-5; D might be TRBD1 (6 bases). The germline V gene encodes CDR1 MDHEN and CDR2 SYDVKM. Trimming removed 5 bases at V and 5 bases at J, with 18 bases between. This CDR3 region has 15 residues. The chain's CDR3 is CASSTGQSQRETQYF. The CDR3 coding sequence is TGTGCCAGCAGTACTGGACAGTCTCAAAGGGAGACCCAGTACTTC.

This chain links TRBV29-1 with TRBJ1-2; TRBD1 agrees at 8 bases. This CDR3 is built from 14 residues. Germline V lookup: CDR1 SQVTM, CDR2 ANQGSEA. With V trimmed by 0 bases and J by 8 bases, 8 bases remained unmatched. CDR3 nucleotides: TGCAGCGTTGAAGATCTCAGGGGGCGAGGGGGCTACACCTTC. It yields the protein CSVEDLRGRGGYTF.